This T cell receptor (beta chain) emerged from a study of cytomegalovirus exposure and HLA in healthy donors. General study results and limits: Some V segments could not be told apart, so they were left out, TRBV6-2 and TRBV6-3 among them. In a later analysis, a missense DCLRE1C variant was linked to TCR beta V- and J-gene trimming.

Turning to this clone: Its antigen is not known.

V shed 3 bases and J 3 bases; nucleotides not matched to a gene: 10. Germline assignment: CDR1 SGHRS and CDR2 YFSETQ. The CDR3 spans 17 residues. The donors were healthy bone marrow donors. Amplification used 60 Vbeta primers and 13 Jbeta primers. Clones were read by immunoSEQ multiplex PCR, and TCRdb kept only the in-frame ones, dropping some. The sample includes approximately 220,000 clones, 75% to 80% of them seen just once. The TCR was taken from a male donor in good health and CMV-seronegative. Sequencing input: PBMCs. The chain carries TRBV5-1 and TRBJ2-7, with 12 nucleotides matching TRBD2. DNA of the CDR3: TGCGCCAGCAGCTACCGACTAGCGGGGGCCCTGAGCTACGAGCAGTACTTC. It translates to CASSYRLAGALSYEQYF.